The next 24 T cell receptor beta chains were all read from a single sample in a study of cytomegalovirus exposure and HLA in healthy donors. PCR amplification relied on 60 Vbeta primers (plus 13 Jbeta primers). Some clones are missing from TCRdb's copy, which holds only in-frame ones; the method was immunoSEQ multiplex PCR. The sample's table shows more than 200,000 clones. The sample consisted of PBMCs. The receptor source for this set is a woman aged 30 to 39 in good health and CMV-seropositive.

Here the CDR3 reads CASSFRAGLAGGETQYF. The CDR3 nucleotides are TGTGCCAGCAGCTTTCGGGCGGGACTAGCGGGTGGAGAGACCCAGTACTTC. The gene calls are TRBV13 and TRBJ2-5, with 12 bases matching TRBD2. Germline V gene lookup returns CDR1 PRHDT and CDR2 FYEKMQ (reference sequence). The length of the CDR3 is 17 residues. The V gene end was trimmed by 3 bases and the J gene end by 4 bases; junction bases not matched to a gene: 9.

The CDR3 spells CASSRQYEGFFRETQYF. In DNA form, the CDR3 reads TGTGCCAGCTCACGCCAGTATGAGGGATTCTTTCGAGAGACCCAGTACTTC. J is TRBJ2-5 and V is TRBV18, with D possibly TRBD2 on 5 matching bases. This CDR3 is built from 17 residues. V was shortened by 4 bases and J by 4 bases, with 22 bases between the two germline ends. Germline CDR1 is KGHSH and CDR2 is LQKENI.

The V call is TRBV19, the J call TRBJ1-2; the D gene is possibly TRBD1 (5 bases). This CDR3 is 13 amino acids long. Trimming removed 5 bases from V and 3 bases from J, with 10 bases in between. Germline CDR1 and CDR2: LNHDA and SQIVND (reference sequence). This chain's CDR3 is CASSQDIYYGYTF. The CDR3 bases are TGTGCCAGTAGTCAGGACATATACTATGGCTACACCTTC.

The CDR3 protein is CASSFQGASIQYF. The CDR3 bases are TGTGCCAGCAGCTTTCAGGGGGCCAGCATTCAGTACTTC. This chain joins TRBV5-6 and TRBJ2-4, with 8 positions matching TRBD1. The CDR3 contains 13 residues. The junction had 4 bases not matched to a gene; V was cut back by 2 bases and J by 9 bases. CDR1 SGHDT and CDR2 YYEEEE come from the germline V gene.

The chain couples TRBV5-1 to TRBJ1-5, with 7 bases aligning to TRBD1. This CDR3 comprises 13 residues. The V segment lost 1 base and the J segment 9 bases; nucleotides outside the gene matches: 4. Germline V gene sequence: CDR1 SGHRS, CDR2 YFSETQ. The DNA for the CDR3 is TGCGCCAGCAGCTTGACAGGGGAGAGGCCCCAGCATTTT. It encodes CASSLTGERPQHF.

This sequence joins TRBV12-5 and TRBJ2-7, with TRBD2 matching 10 bases. V lost 7 bases, J lost 5 bases, and 5 bases stayed unmatched. CDR3 size: 13 residues. From germline, CDR1 is LGHNT and CDR2 FRNRAP. CDR3 loop: CASASSGSNEQYF. The CDR3 DNA sequence: TGTGCTAGTGCCTCTAGCGGGAGCAACGAGCAGTACTTC.

V is TRBV18 and J is TRBJ2-7, with D perhaps TRBD1 (5 bases). The V and J ends lost 1 base and 2 bases respectively, with 15 bases between them. Germline V lookup: CDR1 KGHSH, CDR2 LQKENI. This CDR3 has 16 residues. CDR3: CASSPQGVPDTYEQYF. The CDR3 DNA is TGTGCCAGCTCACCACAAGGGGTTCCGGACACCTACGAGCAGTACTTC.

The V call is TRBV19, the J call TRBJ1-1; weak D call: TRBD1 (5 bases). Between the trimmed V and J ends, which lost 7 bases and 4 bases, there was a span of 19 bases. The germline gives CDR1 LNHDA, CDR2 SQIVND (reference sequence). The CDR3 contains 15 residues. The CDR3 sequence: CASMPRGRGGTEAFF. The CDR3 bases are TGTGCCAGTATGCCCCGGGGGAGGGGTGGCACTGAAGCTTTCTTT.

In DNA, the CDR3 is TGTGCCAGCAGTGACAGGGGTTATGGCTACACCTTC. Encoded protein: CASSDRGYGYTF. V is TRBV2 and J is TRBJ1-2; D possibly corresponds to TRBD1 (6 bases). The CDR3 loop spans 12 amino acids. The V gene's germline CDR1 is SNHLY and CDR2 FYNNEI. Trimming left V 3 bases short and J 5 bases short, with 7 bases between.

The rearrangement uses TRBV7-9 and TRBJ2-7; 7 bases are a match to TRBD1. This CDR3 contains 14 residues. Germline CDR1 is SEHNR and CDR2 is FQNEAQ (reference sequence). Trimming at V came to 5 bases and at J to 5 bases, leaving 9 bases not matched to a gene. The CDR3, as DNA: TGTGCCAGCAGCCGAATCGACAGGGCCCACGAGCAGTACTTC. The encoded protein is CASSRIDRAHEQYF.

Details on this clone: Other DNA variants within this sample encode the same CDR3. V is TRBV11-2 and J is TRBJ2-2; TRBD1 matches 8 bases. There are 16 residues in the CDR3. Germline CDR1 is SGHAT and CDR2 is FQNNGV. With V trimmed by 5 bases and J by 1 base, 6 bases remained unmatched. This CDR3 reads CASSPSTGVNTGELFF. The CDR3 nucleotides read TGTGCCAGCAGCCCCTCGACAGGGGTGAACACCGGGGAGCTGTTTTTT. The whole variable domain, filled in from reference TRBV11-2 and TRBJ2-2, reads EAGVAQSPRYKIIEKRQSVAFWCNPISGHATLYWYQQILGQGPKLLIQFQNNGVVDDSQLPKDRFSAERLKGVDSTLKIQPAKLEDSAVYLCASSPSTGVNTGELFFGEGSRLTVL.

The rearrangement links TRBV6-5 to TRBJ2-1; 8 bases align to TRBD2. CDR1 and CDR2 from the germline V gene are MNHEY and SVGAGI. V was clipped by 6 bases and J by 7 bases; unmatched bases: 11. This CDR3 is built from 15 residues. CDR3 in amino acids: CASRRSGTRYNEQFF. For the CDR3, the DNA is TGTGCCAGCAGGAGATCCGGGACTAGGTATAATGAGCAGTTCTTC.

The chain employs TRBV7-9 and TRBJ1-1, with D tentatively TRBD1 (6 bases). V gave up 5 bases and J gave up 6 bases, with 10 bases separating them. Germline CDR1 SEHNR, CDR2 FQNEAQ (reference sequence). This CDR3 comprises 12 residues. CDR3 amino acids: CASSLQGSEAFF. CDR3 nucleotides: TGTGCCAGCAGCCTACAGGGCTCTGAAGCTTTCTTT. Looking up the rest from reference TRBV7-9 and TRBJ1-1 gives the full variable domain: DTGVSQNPRHKITKRGQNVTFRCDPISEHNRLYWYRQTLGQGPEFLTYFQNEAQLEKSRLLSDRFSAERPKGSFSTLEIQRTEQGDSAMYLCASSLQGSEAFFGQGTRLTVV.

As to this clone: The same CDR3 can be traced to other DNA sequences in this sample. The rearrangement links TRBV5-1 to TRBJ2-7; D is possibly TRBD1 (5 bases). Deletions cut 0 bases from V and 1 base from J, with 5 bases between. CDR1 and CDR2 (germline): SGHRS, YFSETQ. This CDR3 is built from 13 residues. CDR3 in DNA: TGCGCCAGCAGCTTGGGACAGTCCTACGAGCAGTACTTC. Translating gives CASSLGQSYEQYF. Drawing the rest from reference TRBV5-1 and TRBJ2-7, the complete variable domain is KAGVTQTPRYLIKTRGQQVTLSCSPISGHRSVSWYQQTPGQGLQFLFEYFSETQRNKGNFPGRFSGRQFSNSRSEMNVSTLELGDSALYLCASSLGQSYEQYFGPGTRLTVT.

The CDR3 is CASSRVKRQGQGYGYTF. For the CDR3, the DNA is TGTGCCAGCAGTCGTGTCAAACGACAGGGGCAGGGCTATGGCTACACCTTC. This chain uses TRBV27 with TRBJ1-2; 8 bases are a match to TRBD1. V lost 5 bases and J lost 4; bases outside the gene matches: 15. CDR3 length: 17 amino acids. In germline, CDR1 is MNHEY, CDR2 SMNVEV (reference sequence).

This chain connects TRBV7-8 to TRBJ1-1, with TRBD1 matching 7 bases. This CDR3 is 15 amino acids long. Trimming cost V 2 bases and J 1 base; bases outside gene matches: 4. Per the germline V gene, CDR1 is SGHVS and CDR2 is FQNEAQ. CDR3 DNA: TGTGCCAGCAGCTTAAGGGGGACAGCGAACACTGAAGCTTTCTTT. Amino acid sequence: CASSLRGTANTEAFF.

The chain carries TRBV19 and TRBJ1-5; D not resolved. Per germline, CDR1 LNHDA and CDR2 SQIVND (reference sequence). CDR3 length: 16 amino acids. V gave up 0 bases and J gave up 4 bases, with 13 bases separating them. DNA for the CDR3: TGTGCCAGTAGTATAGATCGAGGGAGACCGAATCAGCCCCAGCATTTT. Translation gives CASSIDRGRPNQPQHF.

The V gene is TRBV9, the J gene TRBJ2-7; TRBD2 matches 9 bases. Per the germline V gene, CDR1 is SGDLS and CDR2 is YYNGEE. J was trimmed by 8 bases and V by 4 bases; bases with no gene match: 13. The CDR3 runs 15 residues. The CDR3 DNA sequence: TGTGCCAGCAGCCCTAATTATAGCGGGAGCTTTAAGCAGTACTTC. Translation: CASSPNYSGSFKQYF.

The chain recombines TRBV4-1 with TRBJ2-3, with 10 bases matching TRBD1. J lost 13 bases, V lost 6 bases, and 31 bases had no gene match. From germline, CDR1 is MGHRA and CDR2 YSYEKL. The CDR3 is 20 residues long. CDR3 bases: TGCGCCAGCAGTCGAACCGGGACAGGGGAGAGGCTAGCCCAAAGGGTTGTTAAGTATTTT. Amino acid sequence: CASSRTGTGERLAQRVVKYF.

The chain combines TRBV5-1 with TRBJ2-2; possible D gene TRBD2, 5 bases. Per the germline V gene, CDR1 is SGHRS and CDR2 is YFSETQ. The CDR3 consists of 15 residues. The V gene lost 5 bases and the J gene lost 0 bases, with 11 bases spanning the gap. The CDR3 loop is CASRTGSANTGELFF. CDR3 bases: TGCGCCAGCAGGACCGGTAGCGCGAACACCGGGGAGCTGTTTTTT. Full variable domain (missing parts from reference TRBV5-1 and TRBJ2-2): KAGVTQTPRYLIKTRGQQVTLSCSPISGHRSVSWYQQTPGQGLQFLFEYFSETQRNKGNFPGRFSGRQFSNSRSEMNVSTLELGDSALYLCASRTGSANTGELFFGEGSRLTVL.

This chain links TRBV15 with TRBJ2-7; the D gene is possibly TRBD2 (6 bases). The germline CDR1 and CDR2 sequences are LNHNV and YYDKDF (reference sequence). V lost 0 bases and J 5 bases, leaving 11 bases between the germline ends. The CDR3 runs to 14 residues. CDR3 nucleotide sequence: TGTGCCACCAGCAGAGATACGGGCGGGGACGAGCAGTACTTC. This gives the protein CATSRDTGGDEQYF.

The chain recombines TRBV29-1 with TRBJ1-2, with D possibly being TRBD1 (6 bases). V dropped 8 bases and J dropped 3 bases, with 13 bases sitting between them. Germline CDR1 SQVTM, CDR2 ANQGSEA. CDR3 length: 12 residues. This CDR3 reads CSCRGADYGYTF. As DNA, the CDR3 is TGCAGCTGCAGGGGTGCGGACTATGGCTACACCTTC. Complete variable domain (other parts from reference TRBV29-1 and TRBJ1-2): SAVISQKPSRDICQRGTSLTIQCQVDSQVTMMFWYRQQPGQSLTLIATANQGSEATYESGFVIDKFPISRPNLTFSTLTVSNMSPEDSSIYLCSCRGADYGYTFGSGTRLTVV.

The V and J genes are TRBV6-5 and TRBJ2-7; 8 nucleotides agree with TRBD1. From germline, CDR1 is MNHEY and CDR2 SVGAGI. Germline trimming cut 6 bases from V and 3 bases from J; bases unmatched to any gene: 4. This CDR3 is built from 13 residues. CDR3: CASSHDRGYEQYF. CDR3 nucleotide sequence: TGTGCCAGCAGCCACGACAGGGGCTACGAGCAGTACTTC.

The chain links TRBV2 to TRBJ1-4, with a weak D call TRBD1 (6 bases). Germline V CDR1 and CDR2: SNHLY, FYNNEI. The CDR3 consists of 13 residues. V lost 4 bases and J 8 bases, leaving 11 bases between the germline ends. CDR3 sequence reads: CASSVGAWEKLFF. In DNA, the CDR3 is TGTGCCAGCAGTGTGGGGGCATGGGAAAAACTGTTTTTT. The variable domain in full, with the rest retrieved from reference TRBV2 and TRBJ1-4, is EPEVTQTPSHQVTQMGQEVILRCVPISNHLYFYWYRQILGQKVEFLVSFYNNEISEKSEIFDDQFSVERPDGSNFTLKIRSTKLEDSAMYFCASSVGAWEKLFFGSGTQLSVL.